This is a list of T cell receptor beta chains from one sample in a study of blood T cell repertoires in COVID-19. Sequencing was performed with immunoSEQ multiplex PCR; in TCRdb, only in-frame clones are kept and a portion is missing. The table lists a few hundred thousand clones, about 91% of them singletons. What was sequenced was peripheral blood. These receptors all come from a person under 30 with COVID-19, enrolled during active disease. Both conserved end residues are part of each CDR3. The D gene is left open where the match is weak. The size of a clone is reported for some rows only, either as once, few or many, or as a class for expanded clones.

TRBJ2-5 | TRBD1 | NA | TRBV6-5 | CASSWTGVETQYF | TGTGCCAGCAGTTGGACAGGGGTAGAGACCCAGTACTTC
TRBJ2-3 | NA | NA | TRBV19 | CASSIWAGPTDTQYF | TGTGCCAGTAGTATCTGGGCGGGACCCACAGATACGCAGTATTTT
TRBJ2-2 | TRBD2 | NA | TRBV7-8 | CASSLASGGGANTGELFF | TGTGCCAGCAGCCTAGCGAGTGGGGGAGGGGCGAACACCGGGGAGCTGTTTTTT
TRBJ2-1 | NA | NA | TRBV11-2 | CASSLDYSSNEQFF | TGTGCCAGCAGCTTAGACTATTCTAGCAATGAGCAGTTCTTC
TRBJ1-1 | NA | NA | TRBV5-1 | CASSLYSGEAFF | TGCGCCAGCAGCTTGTACAGCGGTGAAGCTTTCTTT
TRBJ2-5 | TRBD1 | NA | TRBV25-1 | CASSGTGRETQYF | TGTGCCAGCAGTGGGACAGGGAGGGAGACCCAGTACTTC
TRBJ2-2 | TRBD1 | NA | TRBV6-1 | CASSEARGQNTGELFF | TGTGCCAGCAGTGAGGCCAGGGGGCAGAACACCGGGGAGCTGTTTTTT
TRBJ2-7 | TRBD2 | NA | TRBV16 | CASSQGRAGVVRYEQYF | TGTGCCAGCAGCCAAGGGAGAGCGGGAGTAGTCCGCTACGAGCAGTACTTC
TRBJ1-3 | TRBD1 | NA | TRBV4-3 | CASSQGQGAGNTIYF | TGCGCCAGCAGCCAAGGGCAGGGGGCTGGAAACACCATATATTTT
TRBJ2-7 | TRBD1 | once | TRBV25-1 | CASSDGTGDSYEQYF | TGTGCCAGCAGCGATGGGACAGGCGACTCCTACGAGCAGTACTTC
TRBJ1-6 | NA | NA | TRBV2 | CASSAQGSYNSPLHF | TGTGCCAGCAGTGCTCAGGGCTCCTATAATTCACCCCTCCACTTT
TRBJ2-7 | NA | NA | TRBV5-1 | CASSLNVQATYEQYF | TGCGCCAGCAGCTTGAATGTGCAGGCCACCTACGAGCAGTACTTC
TRBJ2-5 | TRBD1 | NA | TRBV13 | CASSARGTGIQETQYF | TGTGCCAGCAGCGCTAGGGGGACAGGGATCCAAGAGACCCAGTACTTC
TRBJ2-5 | NA | NA | TRBV5-6 | CASTNRGEETQYF | TGTGCCAGCACCAACCGCGGGGAAGAGACCCAGTACTTC
TRBJ2-6 | NA | NA | TRBV3-1/TRBV3-2 | CASSLGGDGANVLTF | TGTGCCAGCAGCCTAGGGGGGGACGGGGCCAACGTCCTGACTTTC
TRBJ1-1 | NA | NA | TRBV3-1/TRBV3-2 | CASSRERGSTEAFF | TGTGCCAGCAGTCGGGAGAGGGGTTCCACTGAAGCTTTCTTT
TRBJ1-2 | NA | NA | TRBV2 | CASSAVPRGGYTF | TGTGCCAGCAGTGCAGTCCCAAGGGGTGGCTACACCTTC
TRBJ1-2 | NA | NA | TRBV25-1 | CASSDPVLGEEGDYGYTF | TGTGCCAGCAGTGATCCAGTATTAGGGGAGGAAGGGGACTATGGCTACACCTTC
TRBJ2-1 | NA | NA | TRBV25-1 | CASSAPGLSYNEQFF | TGTGCCAGCAGTGCTCCGGGACTTTCCTACAATGAGCAGTTCTTC
TRBJ1-1 | NA | NA | TRBV7-9 | CASSLAPLSGLPEAFF | TGTGCCAGCAGCTTAGCCCCCCTGTCTGGACTCCCTGAAGCTTTCTTT
TRBJ2-7 | TRBD1 | NA | TRBV6-2/TRBV6-3 | CASSGRDRGPGLAYEQYF | TGTGCCAGCAGTGGCCGGGACAGGGGGCCCGGGCTAGCCTACGAGCAGTACTTC
TRBJ2-2 | TRBD1 | NA | TRBV19 | CASSTRQGSGELFF | TGTGCCAGTAGTACCCGACAGGGTAGCGGGGAGCTGTTTTTT
TRBJ1-6 | NA | NA | TRBV2 | CASSSIGEVSPLHF | TGTGCCAGCAGTAGTATCGGGGAGGTCTCACCCCTCCACTTT
TRBJ1-1 | TRBD1 | NA | TRBV4-1 | CASSQEAGQAEPEAFF | TGCGCCAGCAGCCAAGAGGCGGGACAGGCCGAGCCTGAAGCTTTCTTT
TRBJ2-1 | TRBD2 | NA | TRBV7-9 | CASSFPGLAGVIF | TGTGCCAGCAGCTTCCCGGGACTAGCGGGAGTAATCTTC
TRBJ2-7 | TRBD1 | NA | TRBV5-1 | CASSFHGQGAYEQYF | TGCGCCAGCAGCTTCCATGGACAGGGGGCCTACGAGCAGTACTTC
TRBJ2-7 | TRBD2 | NA | TRBV2 | CASRDASGSYEQYF | TGTGCCAGCAGGGATGCTAGCGGCTCCTACGAGCAGTACTTC
TRBJ1-2 | NA | NA | TRBV21-1 | CASSKWRGKRCDYGYTF | TGTGCCAGCAGCAAATGGAGAGGTAAGCGGTGTGACTATGGCTACACCTTC
TRBJ1-4 | NA | NA | TRBV7-9 | CASSPPFGALDEKLFF | TGTGCCAGCAGCCCGCCTTTTGGGGCCTTGGATGAAAAACTGTTTTTT
TRBJ2-6 | NA | NA | TRBV10-3 | CAISEDNSGANVLTF | TGTGCCATCAGTGAGGACAACTCTGGGGCCAACGTCCTGACTTTC
TRBJ2-7 | NA | NA | TRBV5-1 | CASSFSSYSDEQYF | TGCGCCAGCAGCTTTTCCTCTTATAGCGACGAGCAGTACTTC
TRBJ2-7 | TRBD1 | NA | TRBV7-8 | CASLGSRGPYEQYF | TGTGCCAGCTTAGGGTCCAGGGGGCCCTACGAGCAGTACTTC
TRBJ1-2 | NA | once | TRBV27 | CASAGGGYGYTF | TGTGCCAGCGCCGGGGGGGGTTATGGCTACACCTTC
TRBJ2-7 | TRBD1 | NA | TRBV5-8 | CASNHGTGKYEQYF | TGTGCCAGCAACCACGGGACAGGGAAATACGAGCAGTACTTC
TRBJ2-7 | TRBD2 | NA | TRBV28 | CASSTPGTGKLAGGFNEQYF | TGTGCCAGCAGTACGCCCGGGACAGGGAAACTAGCGGGAGGGTTCAACGAGCAGTACTTC
TRBJ2-3 | NA | NA | TRBV5-1 | CASSLTGQGTDTQYF | TGCGCCAGCAGCTTGACAGGGCAAGGCACAGATACGCAGTATTTT
TRBJ1-1 | NA | NA | TRBV9 | CASSSRGFGTEAFF | TGTGCCAGCAGCTCTCGGGGGTTCGGCACTGAAGCTTTCTTT
TRBJ2-7 | TRBD2 | NA | TRBV29-1 | CSVEDPGGIEQYF | TGCAGCGTTGAAGACCCGGGAGGGATTGAGCAGTACTTC
TRBJ2-5 | NA | NA | TRBV3-1/TRBV3-2 | CASSQSGYQETQYF | TGTGCCAGCAGCCAATCGGGATACCAAGAGACCCAGTACTTC
TRBJ2-7 | NA | NA | TRBV7-9 | CASSLVGEAYEQYF | TGTGCCAGCAGCTTAGTGGGAGAGGCCTACGAGCAGTACTTC
TRBJ2-7 | TRBD1 | NA | TRBV27 | CASSPGQGRVRSYEQYF | TGTGCCAGCAGTCCTGGACAGGGACGAGTTCGCTCCTACGAGCAGTACTTC
TRBJ2-5 | NA | NA | TRBV6-2/TRBV6-3 | CASSYSRGSWETQYF | TGTGCCAGCAGTTACTCGCGCGGGTCTTGGGAGACCCAGTACTTC
TRBJ1-6 | NA | few | TRBV27 | CASSSIRDPYSPLHF | TGTGCCAGCAGTTCCATCCGGGATCCATATTCACCCCTCCACTTT
TRBJ2-1 | NA | NA | TRBV12-3/TRBV12-4 | CASSFLNEQFF | TGTGCCAGCAGTTTTCTGAATGAGCAGTTCTTC
TRBJ2-3 | TRBD2 | NA | TRBV11-3 | CASSPGLKGSIWGTDTQYF | TGTGCCAGCAGCCCGGGACTAAAGGGCTCTATTTGGGGCACAGATACGCAGTATTTT
TRBJ2-1 | TRBD2 | NA | TRBV10-2 | CASLQTLTGLAGEAGSYNEQFF | TGCGCCAGCCTTCAGACTCTAACGGGACTAGCGGGCGAGGCGGGGTCCTACAATGAGCAGTTCTTC
TRBJ1-3 | TRBD1 | NA | TRBV5-4 | CASSLVGQGGNTIYF | TGTGCCAGCAGCTTGGTGGGACAGGGCGGAAACACCATATATTTT
TRBJ1-3 | TRBD1 | NA | TRBV24-1 | CAATGGSGNTIYF | TGTGCCGCTACAGGGGGCTCTGGAAACACCATATATTTT
TRBJ1-2 | TRBD1 | NA | TRBV20-1 | CSASRTGGSGYTF | TGCAGTGCTAGTAGAACAGGGGGGAGTGGCTACACCTTC
TRBJ2-3 | TRBD2 | NA | TRBV25-1 | CARSSSGFSDTQYF | TGTGCCAGATCTTCTAGCGGGTTCTCAGATACGCAGTATTTT
TRBJ2-7 | NA | NA | TRBV27 | CASSTHSDEQYF | TGTGCCAGCAGTACTCACTCCGACGAGCAGTACTTC
TRBJ1-5 | TRBD1 | once | TRBV30 | CAWSQTGGAQPQHF | TGTGCCTGGAGTCAGACAGGGGGCGCCCAGCCCCAGCATTTT
TRBJ2-2 | TRBD2 | NA | TRBV12-5 | CASGWGLAENTGELFF | TGTGCTAGTGGTTGGGGACTAGCGGAGAACACCGGGGAGCTGTTTTTT
TRBJ2-5 | NA | NA | TRBV4-1 | CASSQVGRETQYF | TGCGCCAGCAGCCAAGTCGGGAGAGAGACCCAGTACTTC
TRBJ1-2 | TRBD1 | NA | TRBV7-2 | CASSPLGTGGRGYTF | TGTGCCAGCAGCCCCCTCGGGACAGGGGGCAGGGGCTACACCTTC